Below, 15 T cell receptor beta chains from the same sample are listed, as sequenced in a study of lymphopenia after photon versus proton radiotherapy. Sequenced by immunoSEQ multiplex PCR; TCRdb stores in-frame clones only, minus some. The table includes 68,000 or so clones, roughly 93% detected once. Source: peripheral blood, taken from a patient treated with photon-based radiotherapy. All receptors derive from a woman aged 65 to 85 with pancreatic cancer.

This chain connects TRBV9 to TRBJ1-3, with a weak D call TRBD1 (6 bases). Germline V gene data show CDR1 as SGDLS and CDR2 as YYNGEE. Trimming took off 0 bases at V and 4 bases at J, with 14 bases between the two ends. CDR3 length equals 16 residues. The CDR3 sequence: CASSVDPGDNGNTIYF. The DNA for the CDR3 is TGTGCCAGCAGCGTAGACCCAGGGGATAACGGAAACACCATATATTTT.

The rearrangement links TRBV28 to TRBJ2-7; tentative D call: TRBD1 (6 bases). The germline V gene encodes CDR1 MDHEN and CDR2 SYDVKM. The CDR3 runs 13 residues. V lost 7 bases to trimming and J lost 4 bases, with 14 bases between them. The CDR3 sequence is CASKRPTGYEQYF. The CDR3 DNA reads as TGTGCCAGCAAACGACCCACAGGGTACGAGCAGTACTTC.

The chain links TRBV18 to TRBJ2-2; possible D gene TRBD2, 5 bases. CDR3 length: 21 residues. Deletions cut 6 bases from V and 4 bases from J, with 33 bases between. CDR1 is KGHSH, CDR2 LQKENI, per germline. CDR3 nucleotides: TGTGCCAGCTCCTTAAAAATGGAGAGTAGAGGGCGCAACGCGGGCACCGGGGAGCTGTTTTTT. It codes for CASSLKMESRGRNAGTGELFF. The entire variable domain, with the rest obtained from reference TRBV18 and TRBJ2-2, is as follows: NAGVMQNPRHLVRRRGQEARLRCSPMKGHSHVYWYRQLPEEGLKFMVYLQKENIIDESGMPKERFSAEFPKEGPSILRIQQVVRGDSAAYFCASSLKMESRGRNAGTGELFFGEGSRLTVL.

This clone was detected only once. The rearrangement uses TRBV29-1 and TRBJ2-7; a weak D match, TRBD1 (8 bases). This CDR3 spans 17 amino acids. CDR1 and CDR2 from the germline V gene are SQVTM and ANQGSEA. Trimming pared 6 bases from V and 0 bases from J, leaving 24 bases between. The CDR3 bases are TGCAGCGTCATTCGACAGGGGTGGCGGGGGCCCTCCTACGAGCAGTACTTC. It encodes CSVIRQGWRGPSYEQYF.

The chain is built from TRBV5-1 and TRBJ2-3; possible D gene TRBD2, 5 bases. This CDR3 comprises 14 residues. The germline CDR1 and CDR2 sequences are SGHRS and YFSETQ. Trimming removed 6 bases from V and 2 bases from J, with 13 bases in between. The CDR3 DNA sequence: TGCGCCAGCATGATCGGGGTTAACACAGATACGCAGTATTTT. This codes for CASMIGVNTDTQYF. The full variable domain, with the rest looked up from reference TRBV5-1 and TRBJ2-3, is KAGVTQTPRYLIKTRGQQVTLSCSPISGHRSVSWYQQTPGQGLQFLFEYFSETQRNKGNFPGRFSGRQFSNSRSEMNVSTLELGDSALYLCASMIGVNTDTQYFGPGTRLTVL.

In its sample, this clone was seen once. The rearrangement uses TRBV9 and TRBJ2-2; TRBD1 might be the D (6 bases). This CDR3 comprises 16 residues. The V end was cut by 3 bases, the J end by 4 bases, with 16 bases between. Germline CDR1 SGDLS, CDR2 YYNGEE. The CDR3 region has the DNA TGTGCCAGCAGCGCAAACAGGGAAGGGATCACCGGGGAGCTGTTTTTT. Translating it yields CASSANREGITGELFF.

The genes are TRBV7-9 and TRBJ2-3; TRBD2 might be the D (6 bases). The ends were cut back, 2 bases at V and 3 bases at J, with 9 bases in the middle. The germline CDR1 and CDR2 sequences are SEHNR and FQNEAQ (reference sequence). The CDR3 consists of 14 residues. This CDR3 is CASSLRGSTDTQYF. The CDR3, as DNA: TGTGCCAGCAGCTTACGGGGGAGTACAGATACGCAGTATTTT.

This clone turned up a few times. The chain uses TRBV7-9 and TRBJ1-2, with D perhaps TRBD1 (6 bases). V was pared by 6 bases and J by 11 bases, with 16 bases between. Germline V gives CDR1 SEHNR, CDR2 FQNEAQ (reference sequence). The CDR3 has 12 amino acids. This chain's CDR3 is CASREDSRNYTF. The CDR3 nucleotides read TGTGCCAGCAGAGAGGACAGCCGAAATTACACCTTC. The full variable domain, its missing parts supplied by reference TRBV7-9 and TRBJ1-2, is DTGVSQNPRHKITKRGQNVTFRCDPISEHNRLYWYRQTLGQGPEFLTYFQNEAQLEKSRLLSDRFSAERPKGSFSTLEIQRTEQGDSAMYLCASREDSRNYTFGSGTRLTVV.

Comment on this clone: A junction boundary mismatches the germline segment, possibly from a read error. The chain combines TRBV5-1 with TRBJ2-5; 13 nucleotides line up with TRBD2. The CDR3 totals 16 residues. The germline V gene encodes CDR1 SGHRS and CDR2 YFSETQ. The CDR3 DNA follows: TGCGCCAGCAGCGGGGGACTAGCGGGGTTCCAAGAGATCCAGTACTTC. Protein: CASSGGLAGFQEIQYF. Looking up the rest from reference TRBV5-1 and TRBJ2-5 gives the full variable domain: KAGVTQTPRYLIKTRGQQVTLSCSPISGHRSVSWYQQTPGQGLQFLFEYFSETQRNKGNFPGRFSGRQFSNSRSEMNVSTLELGDSALYLCASSGGLAGFQEIQYFGPGTRLLVL.

The rearrangement links TRBV7-6 to TRBJ2-5, with a weak D call TRBD2 (6 bases). Germline CDR1 and CDR2: SGHVS and FNYEAQ. This CDR3 comprises 14 residues. Trimming stripped 1 base from V and 5 bases from J, with 11 bases between. This CDR3 is CASSLVSGGETQYF. DNA for the CDR3: TGTGCCAGCAGCTTAGTTAGTGGAGGGGAGACCCAGTACTTC.

The rearrangement joins TRBV28 to TRBJ2-5; TRBD2 might be the D (6 bases). This CDR3 spans 13 amino acids. V was pared by 6 bases and J by 2 bases, with 10 bases between. The germline CDR1 and CDR2 sequences are MDHEN and SYDVKM. The CDR3 bases are TGTGCCAGCAGCCGGGACTTTCAAGAGACCCAGTACTTC. This encodes CASSRDFQETQYF. The entire variable domain, with the rest obtained from reference TRBV28 and TRBJ2-5, is as follows: DVKVTQSSRYLVKRTGEKVFLECVQDMDHENMFWYRQDPGLGLRLIYFSYDVKMKEKGDIPEGYSVSREKKERFSLILESASTNQTSMYLCASSRDFQETQYFGPGTRLLVL.

The J gene is TRBJ1-6, the V gene TRBV30; the match to TRBD1 covers 7 bases. Germline loops: CDR1 GTSNPN, CDR2 SVGIG (reference sequence). Trimming took 5 bases from V and 7 from J; bases not matched to a gene: 11. This CDR3 has 15 residues. This CDR3 is CAWGPGGQTNSPLHF. DNA of the CDR3: TGTGCCTGGGGTCCAGGGGGACAGACAAATTCACCCCTCCACTTT.

The chain recombines TRBV13 with TRBJ2-7, with a possible D match to TRBD2 (5 bases). V gave up 1 base and J gave up 5 bases, with 9 bases separating them. Germline V gene lookup returns CDR1 PRHDT and CDR2 FYEKMQ (reference sequence). The CDR3 runs to 13 residues. The CDR3 sequence: CASSLVAGNEQYF. The CDR3 DNA is TGTGCCAGCAGCTTAGTGGCCGGGAACGAGCAGTACTTC.

With regard to this clone: Other DNA sequences from this sample encode an identical CDR3 as well. The chain carries TRBV6-6 and TRBJ1-1; the D is unclear. CDR3 length: 13 residues. Germline-derived CDR1 and CDR2 are MNHNY and SVGAGI (reference sequence). The V gene lost 6 bases and the J gene lost 2 bases, with 10 bases spanning the gap. The CDR3 DNA reads TGTGCCAGCAGACAAGACGGTAACACTGAAGCTTTCTTT. As protein: CASRQDGNTEAFF.

The chain links TRBV7-9 to TRBJ1-4, with 7 bases aligning to TRBD1. The V and J ends lost 5 bases and 0 bases, in that order; junction bases with no gene match: 6. The CDR3 length is 16 residues. Germline V gene lookup returns CDR1 SEHNR and CDR2 FQNEAQ (reference sequence). CDR3 nucleotide sequence: TGTGCCAGCAGCCCACAGGGGACTACAACTAATGAAAAACTGTTTTTT. The encoded protein is CASSPQGTTTNEKLFF.